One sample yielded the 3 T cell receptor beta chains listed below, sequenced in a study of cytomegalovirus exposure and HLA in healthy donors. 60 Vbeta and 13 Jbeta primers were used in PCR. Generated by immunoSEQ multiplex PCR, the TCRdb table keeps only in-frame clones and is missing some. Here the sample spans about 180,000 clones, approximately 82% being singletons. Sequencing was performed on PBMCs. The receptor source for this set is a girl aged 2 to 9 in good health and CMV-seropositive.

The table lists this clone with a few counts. The CDR3 reads CASSLDAGSSYEQYF. In DNA, the CDR3 is TGTGCCAGCAGCTTAGACGCGGGATCCTCCTACGAGCAGTACTTC. V is TRBV7-2 and J is TRBJ2-7; weak D call: TRBD2 (6 bases). Germline values: CDR1 SGHTA, CDR2 FQGNSA. The CDR3 sequence is 15 residues long. V lost 1 base to trimming and J lost 0 bases, with 10 bases between them.

The CDR3 coding sequence is TGTGCCAGCAGCTTGGGGATGCTGGCTAGCGGGGCCTACAATGAGCAGTTCTTC. Translation gives CASSLGMLASGAYNEQFF. The chain is built from TRBV5-4 and TRBJ2-1; 9 bases map to TRBD2. Trimming cost V 0 bases and J 2 bases; bases outside gene matches: 9. The CDR3 totals 18 residues. CDR1 SGHNT and CDR2 YYREEE come from the germline V gene (reference sequence).

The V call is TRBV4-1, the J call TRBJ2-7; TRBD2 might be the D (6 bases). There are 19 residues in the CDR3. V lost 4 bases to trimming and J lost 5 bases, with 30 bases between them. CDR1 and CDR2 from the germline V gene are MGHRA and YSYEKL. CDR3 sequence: CASSLGHPRDSPPPDEQYF. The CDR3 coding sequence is TGCGCCAGCAGCCTTGGACACCCAAGGGACTCGCCACCCCCCGACGAGCAGTACTTC.